This T cell receptor (beta chain) was observed in a study of T and B cells in COVID-19 patients. Findings and limits, study-wide: Active COVID-19 showed highly clonal TRB repertoires; recovery showed diversity and richness above healthy donors.

With regard to this clonotype: Antigen unknown.

V lost 4 bases to trimming and J lost 8 bases; unmatched junction nucleotides: 12. CDR1 and CDR2 (germline): SGHRS, YFSETQ. CDR3 length: 15 residues. Blood genomic DNA input for TRB amplification was about 240-550 ng. Multiplex PCR with BIOMED2 TRB-A/B primer pools amplified TRB rearrangements. TCRdb passed the multiplex PCR reads through MiXCR, listing each CDR3 protein once. Of about 15,000 distinct CDR3 sequences in the sample, roughly a quarter were seen once. The source of this sequence is a human donor who had recovered from COVID-19. The sequenced material came from blood. The V call is TRBV5-1, the J call TRBJ1-2; 9 positions agree with TRBD1. The CDR3 sequence is CASSATLGQGYGYTF. The CDR3 region has the DNA TGCGCCAGCAGCGCAACCCTCGGACAGGGGTACGGCTACACCTTC.